The entry below gives a single TCR beta chain sequence along with its context. Its cognate antigen is unknown. The data are from a study of beta chain features in type 1 diabetes. About the research overall: Age, gender and cell yields were alike across patients and healthy donors.

Averaging approximately 110 mL, one heparinised blood draw came from each individual donor. Trimming pared 3 bases from V and 3 bases from J, leaving 13 bases between. The germline V gene encodes CDR1 SGHAT and CDR2 FQNNGV. This CDR3 has 15 amino acids. Reverse transcribing all isolated RNA meant expressed TCRB transcripts were sequenced. The method was immunoSEQ multiplex PCR; TCRdb's version includes in-frame clones alone and lacks a portion of them. The table records about 260,000 clones, roughly two thirds of them present only once. Study outcomes and limitations: Patients and controls would be equally affected if PCR favored shorter templates. Fewer junction insertions and more nucleotide deletions appeared in type 1 diabetes patients.

The clonotype originates from a man aged 25 to 40 in good health. The sample comprised naive CD4+ T cells from blood. The rearrangement links TRBV11-2 to TRBJ2-3; a possible D gene is TRBD2 (6 bases). CDR3: CASSFTGERTDTQYF. CDR3 coding DNA: TGTGCCAGCAGCTTTACGGGAGAAAGAACAGATACGCAGTATTTT.